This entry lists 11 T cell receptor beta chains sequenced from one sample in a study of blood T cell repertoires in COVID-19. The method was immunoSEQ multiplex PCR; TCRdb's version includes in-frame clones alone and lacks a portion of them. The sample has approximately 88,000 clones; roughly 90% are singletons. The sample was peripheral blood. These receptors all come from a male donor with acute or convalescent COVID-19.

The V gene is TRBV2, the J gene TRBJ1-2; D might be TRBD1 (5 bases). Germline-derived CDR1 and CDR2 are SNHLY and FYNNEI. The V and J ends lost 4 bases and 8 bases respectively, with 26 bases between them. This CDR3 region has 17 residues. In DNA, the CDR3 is TGTGCCAGCAGTGTTGATCACTCAGGGCAGTCGTTGGGCGGCTACACCTTC. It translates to CASSVDHSGQSLGGYTF.

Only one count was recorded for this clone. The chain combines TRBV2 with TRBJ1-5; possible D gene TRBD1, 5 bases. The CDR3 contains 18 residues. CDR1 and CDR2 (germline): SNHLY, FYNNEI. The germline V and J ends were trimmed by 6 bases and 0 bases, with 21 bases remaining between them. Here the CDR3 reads CASSALPDRGYSNQPQHF. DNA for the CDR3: TGTGCCAGCAGCGCTCTCCCTGACCGGGGGTATAGCAATCAGCCCCAGCATTTT. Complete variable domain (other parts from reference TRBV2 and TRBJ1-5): EPEVTQTPSHQVTQMGQEVILRCVPISNHLYFYWYRQILGQKVEFLVSFYNNEISEKSEIFDDQFSVERPDGSNFTLKIRSTKLEDSAMYFCASSALPDRGYSNQPQHFGDGTRLSIL.

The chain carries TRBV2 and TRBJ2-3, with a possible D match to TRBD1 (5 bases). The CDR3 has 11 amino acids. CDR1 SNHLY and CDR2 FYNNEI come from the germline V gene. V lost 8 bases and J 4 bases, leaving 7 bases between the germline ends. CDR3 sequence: CASGASDTQYF. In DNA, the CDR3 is TGTGCCAGCGGGGCCTCAGATACGCAGTATTTT.

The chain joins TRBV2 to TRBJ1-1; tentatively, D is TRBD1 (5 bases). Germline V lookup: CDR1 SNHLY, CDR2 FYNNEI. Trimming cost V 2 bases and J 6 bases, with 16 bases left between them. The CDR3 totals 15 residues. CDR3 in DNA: TGTGCCAGCAGTGAACAGGCTACAATAGGGGCTGAAGCTTTCTTT. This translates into CASSEQATIGAEAFF.

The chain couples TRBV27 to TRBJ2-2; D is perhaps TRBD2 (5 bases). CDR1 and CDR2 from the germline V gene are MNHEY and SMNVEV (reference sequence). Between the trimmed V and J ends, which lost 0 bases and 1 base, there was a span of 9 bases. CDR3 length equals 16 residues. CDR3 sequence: CASSLSPGENTGELFF. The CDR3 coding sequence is TGTGCCAGCAGTTTATCGCCCGGGGAGAACACCGGGGAGCTGTTTTTT.

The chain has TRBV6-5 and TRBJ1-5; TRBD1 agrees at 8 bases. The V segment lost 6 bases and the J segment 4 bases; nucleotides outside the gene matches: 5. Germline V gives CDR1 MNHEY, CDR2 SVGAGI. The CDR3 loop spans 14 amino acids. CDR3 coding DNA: TGTGCCAGCAGGACAGGGGCTCGTAATCAGCCCCAGCATTTT. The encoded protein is CASRTGARNQPQHF.

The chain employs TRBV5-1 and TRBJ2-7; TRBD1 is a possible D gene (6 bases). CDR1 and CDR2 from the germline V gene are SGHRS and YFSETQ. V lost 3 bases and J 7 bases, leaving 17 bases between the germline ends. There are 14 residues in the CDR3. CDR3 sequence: CASSYGTSSREQYF. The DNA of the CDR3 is TGCGCCAGCAGCTATGGGACATCTTCGCGGGAGCAGTACTTC.

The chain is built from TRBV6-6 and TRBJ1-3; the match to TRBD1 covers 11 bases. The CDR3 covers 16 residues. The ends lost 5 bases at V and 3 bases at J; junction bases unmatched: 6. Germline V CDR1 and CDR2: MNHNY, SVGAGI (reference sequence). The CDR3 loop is CASSPGQGAGGNTIYF. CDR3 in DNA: TGTGCCAGCAGTCCAGGACAGGGGGCTGGTGGAAACACCATATATTTT.

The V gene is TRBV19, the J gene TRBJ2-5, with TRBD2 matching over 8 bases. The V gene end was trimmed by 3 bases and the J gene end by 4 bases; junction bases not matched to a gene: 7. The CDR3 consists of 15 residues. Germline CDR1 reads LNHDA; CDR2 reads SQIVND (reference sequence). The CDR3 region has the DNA TGTGCCAGTAGTATCTTCGCGGGGGGTACAGAGACCCAGTACTTC. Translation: CASSIFAGGTETQYF.

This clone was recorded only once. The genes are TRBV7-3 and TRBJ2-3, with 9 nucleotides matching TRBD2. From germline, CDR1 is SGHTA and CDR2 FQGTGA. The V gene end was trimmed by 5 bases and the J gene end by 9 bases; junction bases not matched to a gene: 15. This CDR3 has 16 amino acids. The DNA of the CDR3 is TGTGCCAGCAGCCCAGGCCCTCTAGCGGGGCCGCCGACGCAGTATTTT. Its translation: CASSPGPLAGPPTQYF.

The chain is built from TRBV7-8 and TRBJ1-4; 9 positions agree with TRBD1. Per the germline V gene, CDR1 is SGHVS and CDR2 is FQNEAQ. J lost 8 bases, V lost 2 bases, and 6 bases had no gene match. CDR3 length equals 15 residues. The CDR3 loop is CASSLLDRGREKLFF. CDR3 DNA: TGTGCCAGCAGCTTACTGGACAGGGGAAGGGAAAAACTGTTTTTT.